These T cell receptor beta chains were read from a single sample in a study of blood T cell repertoires in COVID-19. Sequencing was performed with immunoSEQ multiplex PCR; in TCRdb, only in-frame clones are kept and a portion is missing. This table holds hundreds of thousands of clones, 85% found once. The sequenced sample was peripheral blood. Receptors were obtained from a human donor in a cohort sampled during active COVID-19. Each CDR3 is given with its conserved first and last residue. The D gene is left open where the match is weak. Not every row has a clone size; where given, it reads once, few, many or a size class.

NA	TRBV28	TRBJ2-1	NA	CASSLYTTSRKHEQFF	TGTGCCAGCAGTCTTTATACGACTAGTCGGAAGCATGAGCAGTTCTTC
NA	TRBV2	TRBJ1-2	once	CASSRVGDYGYTF	TGTGCCAGCAGCAGGGTTGGAGACTATGGCTACACCTTC
TRBD2	TRBV5-1	TRBJ2-3	NA	CASSAGLDGIADTQYF	TGCGCCAGCAGCGCCGGACTAGACGGAATCGCAGATACGCAGTATTTT
TRBD2	TRBV29-1	TRBJ2-3	NA	CSAPGGLAADTQYF	TGCAGCGCCCCGGGGGGGCTGGCAGCGGATACGCAGTATTTT
NA	TRBV20-1	TRBJ1-2	NA	CSGGQLYGYTF	TGCAGCGGAGGACAGCTCTATGGCTACACCTTC
NA	TRBV5-1	TRBJ1-3	NA	CASSQAGNGNTIYF	TGCGCCAGCAGTCAGGCAGGGAATGGAAACACCATATATTTT
TRBD1	TRBV6-5	TRBJ1-1	NA	CASTLGQMNTEAFF	TGTGCCAGCACCTTGGGACAGATGAACACTGAAGCTTTCTTT
NA	TRBV3-1/TRBV3-2	TRBJ2-1	NA	CASSQGLVFGNEQFF	TGTGCCAGCAGCCAAGGACTAGTTTTCGGCAATGAGCAGTTCTTC
NA	TRBV7-9	TRBJ1-2	NA	CASSFGGEPYTF	TGTGCCAGCAGCTTTGGAGGGGAGCCATACACCTTC
TRBD1	TRBV28	TRBJ1-2	NA	CASSLTGGGYGYTF	TGTGCCAGCAGTTTGACAGGGGGGGGCTATGGCTACACCTTC
NA	TRBV7-2	TRBJ2-7	NA	CASRRYELTYEQYF	TGTGCCAGCAGGCGGTATGAACTAACCTACGAGCAGTACTTC
TRBD2	TRBV5-4	TRBJ2-3	NA	CASSQRLAGGTDTQYF	TGTGCCAGCAGCCAACGACTAGCGGGGGGCACAGATACGCAGTATTTT
NA	TRBV30	TRBJ1-2	NA	CAWEGLYGYTF	TGTGCCTGGGAGGGGCTCTATGGCTACACCTTC
TRBD1	TRBV7-9	TRBJ2-7	NA	CASSLNRGSDKQYF	TGTGCCAGCAGCTTGAACAGGGGAAGTGATAAGCAGTACTTC
NA	TRBV9	TRBJ2-1	few	CASSPDFNEQFF	TGTGCCAGCAGTCCCGACTTCAATGAGCAGTTCTTC
TRBD2	TRBV2	TRBJ2-7	once	CAGRDLIPYEQYF	TGTGCCGGGAGGGACCTTATACCCTACGAGCAGTACTTC
TRBD2	TRBV6-2/TRBV6-3	TRBJ2-5	NA	CASSYGNWAGGGETQYF	TGTGCCAGCAGTTACGGGAACTGGGCGGGAGGGGGAGAGACCCAGTACTTC
NA	TRBV27	TRBJ2-7	NA	CASSFTGFEQYF	TGTGCCAGCAGTTTCACAGGGTTCGAGCAGTACTTC
NA	TRBV28	TRBJ1-4	once	CASSQTGSNEKLFF	TGTGCCAGCAGTCAAACGGGGTCCAATGAAAAACTGTTTTTT
NA	TRBV10-3	TRBJ2-3	NA	CAISPLGGGGTDTQYF	TGTGCCATCAGTCCCCTGGGAGGTGGAGGCACAGATACGCAGTATTTT
TRBD1	TRBV5-1	TRBJ2-3	NA	CATGTGSTDTQYF	TGCGCCACCGGGACAGGGAGCACAGATACGCAGTATTTT
TRBD1	TRBV4-2	TRBJ1-6	NA	CASSSRDRGNSPLHF	TGTGCCAGCAGCTCCCGGGACAGGGGAAATTCACCCCTCCACTTT
NA	TRBV28	TRBJ1-3	NA	CASSLTRVPNSGNTIYF	TGTGCCAGCAGTTTAACCCGGGTTCCAAACTCTGGAAACACCATATATTTT
NA	TRBV19	TRBJ2-3	NA	CASTTWGGLGSDTQYF	TGTGCCAGTACCACCTGGGGGGGGCTGGGCTCAGATACGCAGTATTTT
TRBD1	TRBV2	TRBJ2-7	NA	CASRETGVGEQYF	TGTGCCAGCAGAGAGACAGGGGTGGGGGAGCAGTACTTC
TRBD1	TRBV4-1	TRBJ1-2	NA	CASSQGQGADLGYTF	TGCGCCAGCAGCCAAGGACAGGGAGCTGATCTGGGCTACACCTTC
TRBD2	TRBV7-8	TRBJ2-7	NA	CASSPHQREGYLEQYF	TGTGCCAGCAGCCCGCACCAGCGGGAGGGCTACCTGGAGCAGTACTTC
NA	TRBV20-1	TRBJ2-7	NA	CSASNWGGPRSSYEQYF	TGCAGTGCTAGTAACTGGGGGGGCCCTAGGAGCTCCTACGAGCAGTACTTC
NA	TRBV3-1/TRBV3-2	TRBJ1-1	NA	CASSHPEGGAFF	TGTGCCAGCAGCCATCCGGAGGGTGGAGCTTTCTTT
NA	TRBV5-1	TRBJ2-3	NA	CASSLASSALTGTQYF	TGCGCCAGCAGCTTGGCCTCTAGTGCCCTTACGGGTACGCAGTATTTT
NA	TRBV24-1	TRBJ1-1	NA	CATSQFGEAFF	TGTGCCACCAGTCAATTCGGGGAAGCTTTCTTT
NA	TRBV7-2	TRBJ2-7	NA	CASSLATYEQYF	TGTGCCAGCAGCTTAGCGACTTACGAGCAGTACTTC
TRBD2	TRBV3-1/TRBV3-2	TRBJ2-5	NA	CASSLRAFGGRGQETQYF	TGTGCCAGCAGCCTCCGAGCGTTCGGCGGGAGAGGGCAGGAGACCCAGTACTTC
NA	TRBV6-1	TRBJ1-1	few	CASSEQGNTEAFF	TGTGCCAGCAGTGAACAGGGGAACACTGAAGCTTTCTTT
TRBD2	TRBV4-3	TRBJ2-1	NA	CASSQARSGSIGEQFF	TGCGCCAGCAGCCAAGCGAGGAGCGGGAGTATAGGTGAGCAGTTCTTC
NA	TRBV6-1	TRBJ1-6	NA	CASSEHSSYNSPLHF	TGTGCCAGCAGTGAGCATAGCTCCTATAATTCACCCCTCCACTTT
TRBD1	TRBV3-1/TRBV3-2	TRBJ2-7	NA	CASSQGPGTGGHEQYF	TGTGCCAGCAGCCAAGGTCCCGGGACAGGGGGCCACGAGCAGTACTTC
TRBD1	TRBV19	TRBJ1-5	NA	CASSIGGGQGQPQHF	TGTGCCAGTAGTATTGGGGGGGGACAGGGGCAGCCCCAGCATTTT
NA	TRBV7-9	TRBJ2-2	NA	CASSPLGGGTGELFF	TGTGCCAGCAGCCCTCTGGGCGGAGGCACCGGGGAGCTGTTTTTT
TRBD1	TRBV29-1	TRBJ2-1	NA	CSVHIPGQGTYNEQFF	TGCAGCGTTCATATCCCGGGACAGGGGACCTACAATGAGCAGTTCTTC